The rows below give T cell receptor beta chains drawn from one sample of a study of T cells expressing NK-cell markers. TCRdb reprocessed the 5' RACE reads, keeping one entry per CDR3 protein, no DNA. Its table lists over 150,000 distinct CDR3 sequences. Sequenced sample: blood T cells: a sorted CD56 or NKG2C T cell subset, CD4+ or CD8+ T cells, or bulk PBMC T cells (not recorded which). Receptors originate from a man aged 18 to 69 in good health. CDR3s include the opening cysteine and the closing phenylalanine or tryptophan. Fields, in order: V gene, J gene, CDR3 protein.

TRBV12-3/TRBV12-4	TRBJ2-7	CASSLGGQRFEQYF
TRBV20-1	TRBJ1-1	CSASLGSMNTEAFF
TRBV5-6	TRBJ2-7	CASSRGTVYHEQYF
TRBV27	TRBJ1-6	CASSLSASVRPLHF
TRBV27	TRBJ2-5	CASSFTGGAETQYF
TRBV12-3/TRBV12-4	TRBJ2-7	CASSSPVQNYEQYF
TRBV9	TRBJ2-3	CASSLKLGGTDTQYF
TRBV6-6	TRBJ1-1	CASSPTEYNEAFF
TRBV2	TRBJ1-6	CASARLLLYSPLHF
TRBV7-6	TRBJ2-7	CASSSPETGVDEQYF
TRBV30	TRBJ2-1	CAWSPPPYRAWGNEQFF
TRBV27	TRBJ2-7	CASAPAPGLAPYEQYF
TRBV15	TRBJ1-5	CATSRDPTGERQQPQHF
TRBV7-9	TRBJ2-5	CASSLGGQDQETQYF
TRBV2	TRBJ2-7	CASSETFGGEQYF
TRBV7-6	TRBJ2-3	CASSFSSGGIAFTDTQYF
TRBV7-9	TRBJ1-5	CASSLGSYSNQPQHF
TRBV29-1	TRBJ2-3	CSVGGGRSYTDTQYF
TRBV10-3	TRBJ2-3	CAISEQGIRTQYF
TRBV19	TRBJ2-7	CASSMWGADEQYF
TRBV27	TRBJ2-7	CASSFPGRWNEQYF
TRBV9	TRBJ1-2	CASSVEGQRFYGYTF
TRBV11-2	TRBJ2-7	CASSSSQGGPASYEQYF